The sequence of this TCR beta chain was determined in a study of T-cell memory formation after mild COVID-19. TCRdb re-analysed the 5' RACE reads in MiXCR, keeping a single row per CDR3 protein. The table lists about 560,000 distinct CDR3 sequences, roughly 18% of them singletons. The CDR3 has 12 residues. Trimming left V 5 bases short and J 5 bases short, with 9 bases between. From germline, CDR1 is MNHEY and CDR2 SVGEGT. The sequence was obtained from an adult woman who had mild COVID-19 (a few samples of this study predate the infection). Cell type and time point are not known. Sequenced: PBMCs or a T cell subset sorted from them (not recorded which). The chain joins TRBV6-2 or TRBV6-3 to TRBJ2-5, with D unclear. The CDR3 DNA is TGTGCCAGCAGTCCGACGGACGAGACCCAGTACTTC. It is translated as CASSPTDETQYF.